One sample yielded the 18 T cell receptor beta chains listed below, sequenced in a study of T cell responses to AZD1222 COVID-19 vaccine. Data came from immunoSEQ multiplex PCR; TCRdb stores just in-frame clones and leaves some out. The data contain 140,000 to 150,000 clones, 80% to 85% of them seen just once; the ten biggest clones take up roughly 4.3%. Sample: peripheral blood, taken on day 0 of MenACWY control vaccination. The receptor set was obtained from an adult in good health.

This chain links TRBV5-1 with TRBJ1-1; possibly TRBD1 for D (5 bases). CDR1 is SGHRS, CDR2 YFSETQ, per germline. V gave up 7 bases and J gave up 0 bases, with 13 bases separating them. The CDR3 runs 14 residues. As DNA, the CDR3 is TGCGCCAGCTCAACGGGGCTAATGAACACTGAAGCTTTCTTT. Protein sequence: CASSTGLMNTEAFF. The whole variable domain, filled in from reference TRBV5-1 and TRBJ1-1, reads KAGVTQTPRYLIKTRGQQVTLSCSPISGHRSVSWYQQTPGQGLQFLFEYFSETQRNKGNFPGRFSGRQFSNSRSEMNVSTLELGDSALYLCASSTGLMNTEAFFGQGTRLTVV.

The CDR3: CASRTGGSGNTIYF. The DNA for the CDR3 is TGTGCCAGCAGAACAGGAGGCTCTGGAAACACCATATATTTT. This chain connects TRBV7-9 to TRBJ1-3; weak D call: TRBD1 (5 bases). This CDR3 region has 14 residues. Between the trimmed V and J ends, which lost 6 bases and 0 bases, there was a span of 9 bases. The germline CDR1 and CDR2 sequences are SEHNR and FQNEAQ (reference sequence).

Only a few counts were recorded for this clone. CDR3 amino acids: CASSSDPPRPLTF. CDR3 coding DNA: TGTGCCAGCAGCTCAGACCCTCCACGGCCCCTCACCTTC. The genes are TRBV7-9 and TRBJ1-2; D call uncertain. In germline, CDR1 is SEHNR, CDR2 FQNEAQ (reference sequence). Between the trimmed V and J ends, which lost 4 bases and 13 bases, there was a span of 19 bases. The CDR3 is 13 amino acids.

V gene TRBV20-1 combines with J gene TRBJ2-3; a weak D match, TRBD1 (6 bases). Germline assignment: CDR1 DFQATT and CDR2 SNEGSKA (reference sequence). This CDR3 has 11 residues. Trimming stripped 7 bases from V and 4 bases from J, with 9 bases between. The CDR3 loop is CSEQGPDTQYF. DNA for the CDR3: TGCAGTGAGCAGGGGCCAGATACGCAGTATTTT.

This clone turned up a few times. V gene TRBV10-1 combines with J gene TRBJ2-1; perhaps TRBD1 as D (5 bases). CDR1 and CDR2 (germline): WNHNN, SYGVQD (reference sequence). The V end was cut by 0 bases, the J end by 11 bases, with 11 bases between. The CDR3 extends over 13 amino acids. Here the CDR3 DNA reads TGCGCCAGCAGTGAGTCGGGGCAGGAGAAGCAGTTCTTC. This encodes CASSESGQEKQFF.

The rearrangement joins TRBV28 to TRBJ1-1; D is undetermined. Trimming took 7 bases from V and 1 from J, leaving 13 bases between them. Germline-derived CDR1 and CDR2 are MDHEN and SYDVKM. CDR3 length: 14 residues. CDR3 sequence (DNA): TGTGCCAGCAACCCCGTTATAAAGAACACTGAAGCTTTCTTT. It specifies CASNPVIKNTEAFF.

This sequence joins TRBV29-1 and TRBJ1-1; D gene unclear. The V end lost 4 bases, the J end lost 2 bases, and 11 bases lay between the germline ends. In germline, CDR1 is SQVTM, CDR2 ANQGSEA. The CDR3 is 13 residues long. The CDR3 DNA follows: TGCAGCGTTGTCGCCAACCTAAACACTGAAGCTTTCTTT. Translation gives CSVVANLNTEAFF.

The chain recombines TRBV6-1 with TRBJ1-5, with 9 positions matching TRBD1. Trimming took 3 bases from V and 9 from J; bases not matched to a gene: 9. This CDR3 region has 15 residues. CDR1 and CDR2 (germline): MNHNS, SASEGT. The CDR3 nucleotides read TGTGCCAGCAGTGATGGACAGGGGCGACCAGGGCCCCAGCATTTT. Translation: CASSDGQGRPGPQHF.

The chain uses TRBV19 and TRBJ2-1; 11 bases match TRBD1. This CDR3 has 16 amino acids. Germline V gene lookup returns CDR1 LNHDA and CDR2 SQIVND (reference sequence). With 4 bases clipped from V and 0 bases from J, the junction kept 2 bases outside the gene matches. CDR3 sequence: CASSRTGGASYNEQFF. The DNA for the CDR3 is TGTGCCAGTAGTAGGACAGGGGGCGCCTCCTACAATGAGCAGTTCTTC.

The J gene is TRBJ2-2, the V gene TRBV2; TRBD1 might be the D (6 bases). The CDR3 is 13 amino acids. V was pared by 6 bases and J by 6 bases, with 11 bases between. The germline V gene encodes CDR1 SNHLY and CDR2 FYNNEI. The CDR3 loop reads CASRPQGPGELFF. As DNA, the CDR3 is TGTGCCAGCAGACCCCAGGGGCCCGGGGAGCTGTTTTTT.

This clone was observed a single time. The chain employs TRBV5-4 and TRBJ1-2; D not certain. This CDR3 comprises 13 residues. V lost 2 bases, J lost 2 bases, and 7 bases lay in between. Looked up from germline, CDR1 is SGHNT and CDR2 is YYREEE (reference sequence). CDR3 coding DNA: TGTGCCAGCAGCTTTCGGGGAAACTATGGCTACACCTTC. This codes for CASSFRGNYGYTF.

CDR3 nucleotides: TGTGCCAGCAGTGCCCCCATAGGGGTGAACACTGAAGCTTTCTTT. The encoded protein is CASSAPIGVNTEAFF. V is TRBV28 and J is TRBJ1-1; maybe TRBD1 (5 bases). Germline CDR1 and CDR2: MDHEN and SYDVKM. This CDR3 spans 15 amino acids. V gave up 5 bases and J gave up 0 bases, with 13 bases separating them.

The chain employs TRBV7-7 and TRBJ2-5; D not certain. V lost 0 bases and J lost 1, with 6 bases in between. Germline values: CDR1 SSHAT, CDR2 FNYEAQ (reference sequence). The CDR3 runs to 14 residues. The CDR3 coding sequence is TGTGCCAGCAGCTTAGCTGGTTTCCAAGAGACCCAGTACTTC. It encodes CASSLAGFQETQYF. Based on the CDR3 plus reference TRBV7-7 and TRBJ2-5, the full variable domain is GAGVSQSPRYKVTKRGQDVTLRCDPISSHATLYWYQQALGQGPEFLTYFNYEAQPDKSGLPSDRFSAERPEGSISTLTIQRTEQRDSAMYRCASSLAGFQETQYFGPGTRLLVL.

This chain joins TRBV6-5 and TRBJ1-1; a possible D gene is TRBD1 (6 bases). The CDR3 covers 15 residues. The V gene's germline CDR1 is MNHEY and CDR2 SVGAGI. V was shortened by 5 bases and J by 0 bases, with 13 bases between the two germline ends. The CDR3 DNA reads as TGTGCCAGCAGTCACGGGGGCTCTATGAACACTGAAGCTTTCTTT. Translation gives CASSHGGSMNTEAFF.

The chain recombines TRBV7-3 with TRBJ2-2, with 7 bases that match TRBD2. Germline CDR1 reads SGHTA; CDR2 reads FQGTGA. V shed 6 bases and J 1 base; nucleotides not matched to a gene: 2. The CDR3 runs to 14 residues. CDR3 protein: CASRPGGNTGELFF. The CDR3 DNA reads TGTGCCAGCAGACCGGGGGGGAACACCGGGGAGCTGTTTTTT.

V and J are TRBV5-8 and TRBJ2-7, with D possibly TRBD2 on 5 matching bases. CDR1 is SGHTS and CDR2 is YDEGEE in the germline V gene. There are 13 residues in the CDR3. V shed 5 bases and J shed 1 base, with 10 bases lying between them. CDR3 coding DNA: TGTGCCAGCAGGCGGGTGGGGTCCTACGAGCAGTACGTC. This translates into CASRRVGSYEQYV.

In nucleotides, the CDR3 is TGTGCCAGCTCACCGGGGACAGGGCGGTACGAGCAGTACGTC. It codes for CASSPGTGRYEQYV. V is TRBV18 and J is TRBJ2-7; 9 bases map to TRBD1. The V segment lost 3 bases and the J segment 4 bases; nucleotides outside the gene matches: 4. The V gene's germline CDR1 is KGHSH and CDR2 LQKENI. The CDR3 consists of 14 residues.

The gene calls are TRBV9 and TRBJ2-3; no clear D. Germline loops: CDR1 SGDLS, CDR2 YYNGEE. V lost 5 bases to trimming and J lost 2 bases, with 9 bases between them. CDR3 length: 13 amino acids. The DNA of the CDR3 is TGTGCCAGCAGGGACCCCGCCACAGATACGCAGTATTTT. Its protein product is CASRDPATDTQYF. Full variable domain (outside the CDR3, taken from reference TRBV9 and TRBJ2-3): DSGVTQTPKHLITATGQRVTLRCSPRSGDLSVYWYQQSLDQGLQFLIQYYNGEERAKGNILERFSAQQFPDLHSELNLSSLELGDSALYFCASRDPATDTQYFGPGTRLTVL.